The 7 T cell receptor beta chains reported below all come from one sample, sequenced in a study of blood T cell repertoires in COVID-19. Profiled with immunoSEQ multiplex PCR; TCRdb holds only in-frame clones, not every one. The sample has some 360,000 clones, roughly 86% seen once. Sequencing used PBMCs or T cells enriched from blood (not recorded which). Receptors originate from a woman aged 30 to 39 who had been exposed to COVID-19.

This clone showed up just once. The rearrangement uses TRBV27 and TRBJ1-6; unclear D gene. The CDR3 contains 12 residues. In germline, CDR1 is MNHEY, CDR2 SMNVEV (reference sequence). Trimming took 8 bases from V and 6 from J, leaving 8 bases between them. CDR3 bases: TGTGCCAGCTCGCGAGTTAATTCACCCCTCCACTTT. This encodes CASSRVNSPLHF.

This chain links TRBV19 with TRBJ1-2; maybe TRBD1 (5 bases). The germline V gene encodes CDR1 LNHDA and CDR2 SQIVND (reference sequence). V was clipped by 3 bases and J by 8 bases, with 13 bases between them. The CDR3 has 13 residues. CDR3: CASSIQQGGGYTF. In nucleotides, the CDR3 is TGTGCCAGTAGTATTCAGCAGGGCGGAGGCTACACCTTC.

This clone appeared a single time. The junction departs from the called germline gene at one end, perhaps through a read error. V gene TRBV7-7 combines with J gene TRBJ2-7; TRBD2 agrees at 7 bases. Germline CDR1 SSHAT, CDR2 FNYEAQ (reference sequence). This CDR3 region has 14 residues. CDR3 loop: CASSRASGPYEQYF. The CDR3 DNA reads as TGTGCTAGCAGCCGCGCTAGCGGACCCTACGAGCAGTACTTC.

The chain combines TRBV27 with TRBJ1-2, with D unresolved. The CDR3 covers 17 residues. V dropped 6 bases and J dropped 4 bases, with 24 bases sitting between them. Germline V lookup: CDR1 MNHEY, CDR2 SMNVEV (reference sequence). CDR3 sequence reads: CASSPRVQTSHGYGYTF. The CDR3 DNA follows: TGTGCCAGCAGCCCCCGGGTCCAAACCTCGCATGGCTATGGCTACACCTTC.

J is TRBJ1-6 and V is TRBV5-6, with a possible D match to TRBD1 (5 bases). Between the trimmed V and J ends, which lost 7 bases and 8 bases, there was a span of 16 bases. The CDR3 loop spans 14 amino acids. CDR1 SGHDT and CDR2 YYEEEE come from the germline V gene. CDR3 residues: CASGWGVRDSPLHF. CDR3 bases: TGTGCCAGCGGCTGGGGGGTTCGGGATTCACCCCTCCACTTT.

The genes are TRBV3-1 (or the pseudogene TRBV3-2) and TRBJ1-1; the D is unclear. The germline V gene encodes CDR1 LGHDT and CDR2 YNNKEL (reference sequence). V shed 4 bases and J shed 2 bases, with 8 bases lying between them. The CDR3 extends over 13 amino acids. CDR3 amino acids: CASSPGINTEAFF. The CDR3 bases are TGTGCCAGCAGCCCGGGGATTAACACTGAAGCTTTCTTT.

The chain uses TRBV3-1 (or the pseudogene TRBV3-2) and TRBJ2-5; no reliable D call. This CDR3 is 12 amino acids long. The germline gives CDR1 LGHDT, CDR2 YNNKEL (reference sequence). V was shortened by 4 bases and J by 5 bases, with 8 bases between the two germline ends. CDR3 protein: CASSPLGETQYF. In DNA form, the CDR3 reads TGTGCCAGCAGCCCCCTCGGGGAGACCCAGTACTTC.